This T cell receptor beta chain is drawn from a study of identical twins' blood T cells. V was pared by 4 bases and J by 3 bases, with 7 bases between. The germline V gene has CDR1 MNHNY and CDR2 SVGAGI (reference sequence). The CDR3 has 13 amino acids. Both ends of each TCR cDNA library bore sample-specific barcodes. TCRdb independently ran MiXCR on the 5' RACE reads; one entry per CDR3 protein. The sample includes roughly 340,000 distinct CDR3 sequences, approximately 30% of them seen just once. In its sample, this clonotype was seen a few times. Its antigen is unidentified. Donors were six healthy women in three monozygous twin pairs. Study-wide points: Top TCRbeta clonotypes were shared more with twin than unrelated donors.

V is TRBV6-6 and J is TRBJ1-5; unclear D gene. The receptor was derived from a woman aged 18 to 55 in good health. The source material was PBMCs. The CDR3 sequence is CASSSFVNQPQHF. CDR3 in DNA: TGTGCCAGCAGTTCCTTCGTCAATCAGCCCCAGCATTTT.